Listed below are T cell receptor beta chains from one sample, sequenced in a study of technical replicates of blood from a few donors. Only in-frame clones appear in the TCRdb table, and some are missing; sequencing was by immunoSEQ multiplex PCR. The sample has approximately 79,000 clones; about 96% are singletons. The sample consisted of T cells isolated from PBMCs. The receptors shown here come from a human donor in good health. Both conserved end residues are part of each CDR3. Fields, in order: clone size, D gene, V gene, J gene, CDR3 protein. D genes are given only for firm matches. Size values are once, few and many counts, or a class for expanded clones, and some rows have none.

-	-	TRBV6-6	TRBJ1-5	CASRPGILIFPQHF
-	-	TRBV10-3	TRBJ2-3	CAISELGRDTQYF
few	-	TRBV11-3	TRBJ2-5	CASSLDLTEISQETQYF
-	-	TRBV2	TRBJ2-2	CASSERFSKQAGELFF
-	TRBD2	TRBV12-5	TRBJ2-1	CASGLVEVLSGRRNEQFF
-	TRBD1	TRBV9	TRBJ2-7	CASSPRTGGGSYEQYF
-	TRBD2	TRBV7-2	TRBJ2-7	CASSRTGTSSYEQYF
-	TRBD1	TRBV2	TRBJ2-7	CANEHRGAWYEQYF
once	-	TRBV5-1	TRBJ2-4	CASSQPSGAKNIQYF
-	TRBD2	TRBV5-1	TRBJ2-7	CASSLDPAGAEEQYF
-	-	TRBV19	TRBJ1-1	CASSIASRDTEAFF
-	-	TRBV7-8	TRBJ2-7	CASSFEGVNYEQYF
once	TRBD1	TRBV2	TRBJ1-2	CASSGGGLASYTF
once	-	TRBV4-3	TRBJ1-1	CASSQDTQSEAFF
-	TRBD2	TRBV6-1	TRBJ2-3	CASGEAGGPSTDTQYF
-	-	TRBV4-1	TRBJ2-1	CASSLGLGGNEQFF
-	TRBD1	TRBV19	TRBJ2-1	CASSTGGSYNEQFF
-	TRBD1	TRBV4-1	TRBJ1-1	CASSHRTGLNTEAFF
-	-	TRBV7-9	TRBJ2-1	CASSLGASGRNEQFF
-	-	TRBV11-2	TRBJ2-3	CASSSDSDTQYF
few	-	TRBV9	TRBJ2-7	CASSVAVGEIYEQYF
-	TRBD2	TRBV5-1	TRBJ2-3	CASRSDGGSSDTQYF
-	-	TRBV29-1	TRBJ2-2	CSVEISQGQVGELFF
-	-	TRBV1	TRBJ2-1	CTSSHISAGGPHYNEQFF
-	-	TRBV7-9	TRBJ2-1	CASRGSEQFF
-	TRBD2	TRBV5-6	TRBJ2-5	CASSFDGRAHETQYF
-	TRBD2	TRBV5-1	TRBJ2-1	CASSTFTSGVSSYNEQFF
-	-	TRBV7-9	TRBJ1-1	CASSYRVTEAFF
-	-	TRBV6-5	TRBJ1-1	CASSYPVTEAFF
once	-	TRBV28	TRBJ2-7	CASSGRGLTYEQYF
-	TRBD2	TRBV9	TRBJ2-7	CASSVSGRAPYEQYF
-	-	TRBV9	TRBJ2-6	CASSQFESRGANVLTF
-	-	TRBV6-5	TRBJ2-1	CASSLAISYNEQFF
-	-	TRBV28	TRBJ1-4	CASSRYGQKEKLFF
-	-	TRBV7-2	TRBJ2-3	CASSLDRGTDTQYF
-	TRBD1	TRBV2	TRBJ2-7	CASSAPRQGSSYEQYF
-	-	TRBV11-3	TRBJ1-1	CASSLGRDTEAFF
-	TRBD2	TRBV7-3	TRBJ2-1	CASSSRTSGSFYNEQFF
-	TRBD1	TRBV7-7	TRBJ2-2	CASSQDRGDTGELFF
once	-	TRBV11-1	TRBJ2-1	CASSLGLQQGYYNEQFF
-	-	TRBV14	TRBJ2-7	CASSQVRYEQYF
-	-	TRBV4-1	TRBJ1-2	CASSQGNSDSYGYTF
once	-	TRBV29-1	TRBJ1-2	CSVEVSYGYTF
-	-	TRBV7-2	TRBJ2-1	CASSLAGWSSYNEQFF
-	-	TRBV7-9	TRBJ2-7	CASSLEWVPRDYEQYF
-	-	TRBV27	TRBJ1-1	CASSLFPEAEAFF
-	-	TRBV27	TRBJ2-7	CASSPSGGYEQYF
once	TRBD1	TRBV2	TRBJ2-5	CASTVDREETQYF
-	TRBD1	TRBV28	TRBJ1-2	CASSERTGPGYTF
-	TRBD1	TRBV27	TRBJ1-2	CASSFQGAGGGYTF
once	-	TRBV30	TRBJ2-3	CAWKVPGLSDTQYF
once	-	TRBV20-1	TRBJ2-1	CSARRLDEQFF
-	TRBD1	TRBV5-4	TRBJ2-5	CASTPKGGGETQYF
once	-	TRBV23-1	TRBJ2-3	CASSLYTDTQYF
-	TRBD1	TRBV14	TRBJ1-2	CASSLGTGNYGYTF